This TCR beta chain came from a study of blood T cell repertoires in COVID-19. Whole-study context: From the United States, Italy and Spain came samples of acute and convalescent COVID-19. PBMCs, B-cell-depleted T cells, or T cells provided the cDNA or gDNA that made up the material.

This clone was counted a few times. In the original workflow: Researchers report that nucleated cell counts were estimated from reference gene primer amplification. TCRdb's copy holds only in-frame clones and misses some; the assay was immunoSEQ multiplex PCR. The V and J calls and clone size were taken over from that table, and D and trimming were inferred from the DNA. The sample holds 15,000 to 20,000 clones; about four fifths are singletons and the top ten take around 24%. Germline V gives CDR1 KGHDR, CDR2 SFDVKD. CDR3 length equals 13 residues. With 3 bases removed from V and 4 bases from J, the gap between germline ends came to 9 bases.

The chain couples TRBV24-1 to TRBJ2-7, with D unresolved. This receptor was obtained from a woman aged 70-85 years with active COVID-19. The sequenced sample was peripheral blood. CDR3 sequence: CATSDPFSYEQYF. The DNA of the CDR3 is TGTGCCACCAGTGATCCCTTTTCGTACGAGCAGTACTTC.